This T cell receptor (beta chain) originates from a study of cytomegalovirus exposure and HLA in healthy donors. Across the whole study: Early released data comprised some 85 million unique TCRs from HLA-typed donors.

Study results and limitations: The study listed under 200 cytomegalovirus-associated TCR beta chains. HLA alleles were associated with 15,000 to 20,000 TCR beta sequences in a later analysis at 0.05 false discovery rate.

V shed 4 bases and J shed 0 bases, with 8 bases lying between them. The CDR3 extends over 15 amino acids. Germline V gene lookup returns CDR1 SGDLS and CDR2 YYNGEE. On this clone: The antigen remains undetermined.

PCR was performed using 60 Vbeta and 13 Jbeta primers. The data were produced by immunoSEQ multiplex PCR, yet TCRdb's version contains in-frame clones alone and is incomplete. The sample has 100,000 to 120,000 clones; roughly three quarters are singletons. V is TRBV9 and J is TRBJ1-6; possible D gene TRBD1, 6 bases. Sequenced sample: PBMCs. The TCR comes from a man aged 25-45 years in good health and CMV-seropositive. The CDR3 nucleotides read TGTGCCAGCAGCTCGACAGGCTCCTATAATTCACCCCTCCACTTT. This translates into CASSSTGSYNSPLHF. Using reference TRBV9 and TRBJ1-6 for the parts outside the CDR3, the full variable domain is DSGVTQTPKHLITATGQRVTLRCSPRSGDLSVYWYQQSLDQGLQFLIQYYNGEERAKGNILERFSAQQFPDLHSELNLSSLELGDSALYFCASSSTGSYNSPLHFGNGTRLTVT.